The T cell receptor beta chain under discussion was sequenced for a study of identical twins. The V gene end was trimmed by 1 base and the J gene end by 6 bases; junction bases not matched to a gene: 12. Germline CDR1 is SEHNR and CDR2 is FQNEAQ (reference sequence). CDR3 length: 17 residues. Each cDNA held unique molecular identifiers, and template switching gave it a universal primer site. Via MiXCR, TCRdb re-called the 5' RACE reads, giving one row per CDR3 protein. This table has 200,000 to 300,000 distinct CDR3 sequences, roughly a tenth appearing once. This clonotype was recorded a few times. Sequenced: memory T cells sorted from blood. The receptor was isolated from a man aged 45-65 years in good health. The chain uses TRBV7-9 and TRBJ2-7; 10 nucleotides match TRBD2. In nucleotides, the CDR3 is TGTGCCAGCAGCTTAGGATCGAGCGGGAGGGGAGCTCGCGAGCAGTACTTC. It encodes CASSLGSSGRGAREQYF.